This TCR beta chain comes out of a study of cytomegalovirus exposure and HLA in healthy donors. The study, taken as a whole, reports: What was likely a sequencing artifact was a cluster of highly shared sequence variants. More clonal expansion characterized HLA-associated TCR beta chains than equally common others in a later analysis.

Note on this clone: Its specificity is unknown.

Between the trimmed V and J ends, which lost 5 bases and 0 bases, there was a span of 5 bases. Germline assignment: CDR1 MGHRA and CDR2 YSYEKL. The CDR3 runs to 12 residues. With 60 Vbeta and 13 Jbeta primers, the PCR was carried out. Clones were sequenced by immunoSEQ multiplex PCR, and TCRdb holds only the in-frame ones, with some missing. The sample shows 130,000 or so clones, roughly 78% of them seen only once. The chain links TRBV4-1 to TRBJ2-7; D gene uncertain. The sequenced sample was PBMCs. The clonotype was recovered from a man between 18 and 29 years old in good health and CMV-seropositive. The CDR3 nucleotides are TGCGCCAGCAGCGCCAGCTCCTACGAGCAGTACTTC. It specifies CASSASSYEQYF.